This TCR beta chain was retrieved from a study of blood T cell repertoires in COVID-19. Study-wide background: Sources were T cells, B-cell-depleted T cells, or PBMCs; the material itself was cDNA or gDNA.

Profiled with immunoSEQ multiplex PCR; TCRdb holds only in-frame clones, not every one. In the table there are around 57,000 clones, roughly 82% of which are singletons. The J segment lost 1 base and the V segment lost 3 bases, leaving 8 bases of the junction unmatched. The germline CDR1 and CDR2 sequences are ENHRY and SYGVKD. The CDR3 is made up of 17 amino acids. The chain recombines TRBV10-3 with TRBJ2-4, with TRBD1 identical over 8 bases. Material for sequencing was peripheral blood. The source of this sequence is a woman between 55 and 75 years old with acute or convalescent COVID-19. Here the CDR3 reads CAISESPGQVAKNIQYF. CDR3 nucleotide sequence: TGTGCCATCAGTGAATCTCCGGGACAGGTCGCCAAAAACATTCAGTACTTC.